This T cell receptor (beta chain) derives from a study of blood T cell repertoires in COVID-19. Study as a whole: The samples span acute and convalescent COVID-19 from the United States, Italy and Spain. PBMCs, B-cell-depleted T cells, or T cells were the source of the cDNA or gDNA that made up the material.

How the authors handled the data: The authors estimated nucleated cell counts from reference gene primer amplification. Using immunoSEQ multiplex PCR, the repertoire was profiled, and TCRdb retains in-frame clones only, with some absent. That table furnishes V, J and clone size, whereas the DNA furnished D and trimming. The sample yields some 120,000 clones, 60% to 80% seen once. Seattle-derived patients entered the study during active infection and were followed longitudinally. This CDR3 is built from 15 residues. The V gene's germline CDR1 is SGHVS and CDR2 FQNEAQ. V lost 4 bases, J lost 7 bases, and 7 bases stayed unmatched.

The sequence was collected from a man older than 75 with COVID-19, enrolled during active disease. The genes are TRBV7-8 and TRBJ2-2; 9 nucleotides align to TRBD2. The sequencing input was peripheral blood. CDR3 protein: CASSSNSGRFGELFF. The CDR3 nucleotides read TGTGCCAGCAGCTCCAATAGCGGGAGATTCGGGGAGCTGTTTTTT.